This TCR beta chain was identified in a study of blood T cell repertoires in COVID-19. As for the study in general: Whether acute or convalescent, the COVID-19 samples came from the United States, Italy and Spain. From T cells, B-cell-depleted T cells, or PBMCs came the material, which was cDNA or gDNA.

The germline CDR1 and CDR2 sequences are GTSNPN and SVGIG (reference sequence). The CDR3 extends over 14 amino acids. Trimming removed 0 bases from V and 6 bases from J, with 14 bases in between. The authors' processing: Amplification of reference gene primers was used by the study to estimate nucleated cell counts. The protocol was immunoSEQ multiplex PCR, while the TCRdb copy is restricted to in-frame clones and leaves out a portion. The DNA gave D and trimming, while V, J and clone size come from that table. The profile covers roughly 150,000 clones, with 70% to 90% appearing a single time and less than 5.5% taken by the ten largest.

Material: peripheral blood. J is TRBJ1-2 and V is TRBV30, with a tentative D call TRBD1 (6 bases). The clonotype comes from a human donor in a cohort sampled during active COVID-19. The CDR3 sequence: CAWSVAVRGDGYTF. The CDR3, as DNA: TGTGCCTGGAGTGTAGCGGTCAGGGGAGATGGCTACACCTTC. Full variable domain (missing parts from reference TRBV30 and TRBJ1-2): SQTIHQWPATLVQPVGSPLSLECTVEGTSNPNLYWYRQAAGRGLQLLFYSVGIGQISSEVPQNLSASRPQDRQFILSSKKLLLSDSGFYLCAWSVAVRGDGYTFGSGTRLTVV.